Sequencing of this T cell receptor beta chain was carried out in a study of low-dose radiotherapy and immunotherapy resistance in tumors. Ten or more counts support this clonotype. PCR amplification of the TCRs was performed with Phusion for 20 PCR cycles, and it relied on a constant-region primer together with a V-primer adapter. MiXCR, applied by TCRdb to the reads, yields one record per CDR3 protein. The data show approximately 52,000 distinct CDR3 sequences, approximately 35% seen once. Noted time point: after trial treatment. Treatment reported: LDRT plus nivolumab, ipilimumab, low-dose cyclophosphamide and aspirin (RACIN trial). Sequenced here: PBMCs, sampled after low-dose radiotherapy plus immunotherapy. The sequence was collected from a male donor with rectosigmoid adenocarcinoma.

The CDR3 region has the DNA TGTGCCAGCTCACCAAATCGGAATCAGCCCCAGCATTTT. Translating it yields CASSPNRNQPQHF. The chain combines TRBV18 with TRBJ1-5; D is ambiguous. The germline gives CDR1 KGHSH, CDR2 LQKENI. The CDR3 sequence is 13 residues long. V was cut by 2 bases and J by 4 bases, with 6 bases left in between.